The 26 T cell receptor beta chains reported below all come from one sample, sequenced in a study of T cell repertoires in cytomegalovirus infection. What these receptors recognize is not known. MiXCR, run by TCRdb on the reads, gives a single entry per CDR3 protein. The sample has roughly 920,000 distinct CDR3 sequences; under 40% are singletons. This sample comprised cultured CD8+ T cells from PBMCs, obtained from culture after CMV antigen stimulation. These receptors originate from a human donor in good health (CMV status not recorded). Some clones in this sample may be carry-over from other donors' samples.

This clonotype was seen more than once but under ten times. The chain combines TRBV6-5 with TRBJ1-1; 9 bases align to TRBD1. Per germline, CDR1 MNHEY and CDR2 SVGAGI. The CDR3 has 14 residues. The V gene end was trimmed by 7 bases and the J gene end by 2 bases; junction bases not matched to a gene: 5. The CDR3 coding sequence is TGTGCCAGCATCGGACAGGGGAAAAACACTGAAGCTTTCTTT. Its protein product is CASIGQGKNTEAFF.

This clonotype was seen repeatedly, ten times or more. The rearrangement uses TRBV7-9 and TRBJ2-1; D ambiguous. This CDR3 spans 16 amino acids. CDR1 SEHNR and CDR2 FQNEAQ come from the germline V gene (reference sequence). Trimming took 5 bases from V and 7 from J, leaving 21 bases between them. Here the CDR3 DNA reads TGTGCCAGCAGCCCCCCTATTGGGGTAAGGTATAATGAGCAGTTCTTC. Its protein is CASSPPIGVRYNEQFF.

A note on this clonotype: A much larger clone differs from this one at a single base, so this may be a read error. The gene calls are TRBV7-2 and TRBJ2-7; weak D call: TRBD2 (6 bases). Trimming stripped 4 bases from V and 5 bases from J, with 12 bases between. The CDR3 is 13 amino acids. The V gene's germline CDR1 is SGHTA and CDR2 FQGNSA. CDR3 nucleotides: TGTGCCAGCAGCTCCGGGACTTGGGACGAGCAGTACGTC. Protein product: CASSSGTWDEQYV.

This chain connects TRBV27 to TRBJ2-5; D is uncertain. This CDR3 is built from 15 residues. The germline V and J ends were trimmed by 3 bases and 2 bases, with 13 bases remaining between them. Germline CDR1 is MNHEY and CDR2 is SMNVEV (reference sequence). The DNA for the CDR3 is TGTGCCAGCAGTTTCTGGCTAGGCAAGCAAGAGACCCAGTACTTC. This gives the protein CASSFWLGKQETQYF.

A few counts support this clonotype. This sequence joins TRBV5-1 and TRBJ2-3; no reliable D call. CDR1 SGHRS and CDR2 YFSETQ come from the germline V gene. This CDR3 is 12 amino acids long. Trimming took off 5 bases at V and 5 bases at J, with 9 bases between the two ends. CDR3 nucleotides: TGCGCCAGCAGGCCCGGGTTAGATACGCAGTATTTT. As protein: CASRPGLDTQYF.

The chain's CDR3 is CASFSGIAEAFF. DNA of the CDR3: TGTGCCAGCTTTTCAGGGATTGCTGAAGCTTTCTTT. The gene calls are TRBV4-2 and TRBJ1-1; a possible D gene is TRBD1 (5 bases). The V end lost 8 bases, the J end lost 6 bases, and 13 bases lay between the germline ends. This CDR3 spans 12 amino acids. Germline V gene lookup returns CDR1 LGHNA and CDR2 YNFKEQ.

There are many counts of this clonotype. The chain links TRBV7-6 to TRBJ2-5; 7 bases line up with TRBD2. The V segment lost 4 bases and the J segment 5 bases; nucleotides outside the gene matches: 13. This CDR3 has 16 residues. Germline V gene lookup returns CDR1 SGHVS and CDR2 FNYEAQ. Written as DNA, the CDR3 is TGTGCCAGCAGCTCGAGCGGGGCAGGGCCATGGGAGACCCAGTACTTC. As protein: CASSSSGAGPWETQYF.

The V and J genes are TRBV6-6 and TRBJ1-6; D remains ambiguous. Per germline, CDR1 MNHNY and CDR2 SVGAGI (reference sequence). The V end was cut by 8 bases, the J end by 0 bases, with 8 bases between. The CDR3 sequence is 14 residues long. The CDR3 region is CASWRSSYNSPLHF. In nucleotides, the CDR3 is TGTGCCAGCTGGCGAAGCTCCTATAATTCACCCCTCCACTTT.

This clonotype appeared a few times. This chain uses TRBV19 with TRBJ1-5; the D gene is possibly TRBD1 (5 bases). Trimming took 7 bases from V and 9 from J, leaving 10 bases between them. The CDR3 spans 11 residues. The V gene's germline CDR1 is LNHDA and CDR2 SQIVND (reference sequence). The CDR3 DNA follows: TGTGCCAGTACTCAAACAGGGCCCCAGCATTTT. It translates to CASTQTGPQHF.

V gene TRBV7-9 combines with J gene TRBJ2-2; 11 nucleotides line up with TRBD1. CDR1 and CDR2 from the germline V gene are SEHNR and FQNEAQ (reference sequence). J lost 4 bases, V lost 5 bases, and 12 bases had no gene match. This CDR3 has 18 amino acids. For the CDR3, the DNA is TGTGCCAGCAGCAGTGGTCGGACAGGGGGCTTTTCCACCGGGGAGCTGTTTTTT. Its protein product is CASSSGRTGGFSTGELFF.

This clonotype has just a few counts. V and J are TRBV7-9 and TRBJ2-7; D is undetermined. Trimming removed 2 bases from V and 4 bases from J, with 9 bases in between. The V gene's germline CDR1 is SEHNR and CDR2 FQNEAQ (reference sequence). This CDR3 spans 13 amino acids. The CDR3 loop is CASSLNLGYEQYF. CDR3 coding DNA: TGTGCCAGCAGCTTAAATCTGGGATACGAGCAGTACTTC.

This chain connects TRBV29-1 to TRBJ1-2, with 11 bases aligning to TRBD1. After removal of 7 bases from V and 6 bases from J, the junction contained 7 bases not matched to a gene. This CDR3 spans 13 amino acids. From germline, CDR1 is SQVTM and CDR2 ANQGSEA. CDR3 in amino acids: CSADRGQGDGYTF. The CDR3 DNA is TGCAGCGCTGACCGGGGACAGGGGGATGGCTACACCTTC. Drawing the rest from reference TRBV29-1 and TRBJ1-2, the complete variable domain is SAVISQKPSRDICQRGTSLTIQCQVDSQVTMMFWYRQQPGQSLTLIATANQGSEATYESGFVIDKFPISRPNLTFSTLTVSNMSPEDSSIYLCSADRGQGDGYTFGSGTRLTVV.

This clonotype was seen a few times. This chain uses TRBV5-4 with TRBJ2-3, with 8 bases lining up with TRBD1. Germline trimming cut 4 bases from V and 3 bases from J; bases unmatched to any gene: 7. Looked up from germline, CDR1 is SGHNT and CDR2 is YYREEE (reference sequence). The CDR3 length is 15 residues. Here the CDR3 reads CASSEGQGTTDTQYF. The CDR3 DNA reads TGTGCCAGCAGCGAAGGACAGGGAACTACAGATACGCAGTATTTT.

The chain couples TRBV12-3 or TRBV12-4 to TRBJ1-5, with 8 bases lining up with TRBD1. This CDR3 has 12 amino acids. V lost 8 bases and J lost 6; bases outside the gene matches: 3. This CDR3 is CASQGAVQPQHF. The CDR3 region has the DNA TGTGCCAGCCAGGGGGCCGTTCAGCCCCAGCATTTT.

This clonotype was seen at least ten times. This chain uses TRBV6-1 with TRBJ1-1, with 7 bases matching TRBD1. Germline CDR1 MNHNS, CDR2 SASEGT. This CDR3 spans 14 amino acids. The J segment lost 1 base and the V segment lost 6 bases, leaving 5 bases of the junction unmatched. The CDR3 reads CASSQGVANTEAFF. The CDR3 nucleotides are TGTGCCAGCAGCCAGGGGGTCGCGAACACTGAAGCTTTCTTT.

This clonotype occurred a few times. The V gene is TRBV19, the J gene TRBJ1-2; no reliable D call. Trimming took off 1 base at V and 5 bases at J, with 20 bases between the two ends. CDR1 and CDR2 from the germline V gene are LNHDA and SQIVND (reference sequence). This CDR3 is 17 amino acids long. The CDR3 DNA is TGTGCCAGTAGTATAGGGACCCGCAGACCGGATAGGTATGGCTACACCTTC. It translates to CASSIGTRRPDRYGYTF.

The table lists this clonotype with a few counts. For the CDR3, the DNA is TGTGCCAGCAGTTTGGGACGGCCTGGGGCCAACGTCCTGACTTTC. This encodes CASSLGRPGANVLTF. This chain uses TRBV6-6 with TRBJ2-6; D assignment may be TRBD1 or TRBD2 (5 bases each). Trimming shortened V by 4 bases and J by 2 bases, and 9 bases separated the two germline ends. This CDR3 region has 15 residues. CDR1 is MNHNY, CDR2 SVGAGI, per germline (reference sequence).

In its sample, this clonotype was seen a few times. V is TRBV15 and J is TRBJ2-5; D remains unclear. Per germline, CDR1 LNHNV and CDR2 YYDKDF (reference sequence). V was trimmed by 3 bases and J by 0 bases, leaving 5 bases between them. The CDR3 length is 13 residues. CDR3 nucleotide sequence: TGTGCCACCAGCAGCAAGTACCAAGAGACCCAGTACTTC. Its translation: CATSSKYQETQYF.

The table lists this clonotype with many counts. The chain carries TRBV7-9 and TRBJ2-7; D perhaps matches TRBD2 (5 bases). From germline, CDR1 is SEHNR and CDR2 FQNEAQ (reference sequence). The CDR3 extends over 12 amino acids. The V end lost 8 bases, the J end lost 5 bases, and 13 bases lay between the germline ends. The CDR3 region has the DNA TGTGCCAGCGGGTGGACCGGGGACGAGCAGTACTTC. As protein: CASGWTGDEQYF.

This chain joins TRBV27 and TRBJ2-7; D might be TRBD1 or TRBD2, each matching 5 bases. The germline gives CDR1 MNHEY, CDR2 SMNVEV (reference sequence). Trimming stripped 2 bases from V and 3 bases from J, with 17 bases between. The CDR3 loop spans 16 amino acids. CDR3 nucleotides: TGTGCCAGCAGTTTAACCTTGGGGGATAGCGTCTACGAGCAGTACTTC. Translated, it gives CASSLTLGDSVYEQYF.

V gene TRBV19 combines with J gene TRBJ1-1; D not certain. The CDR3 covers 12 residues. Germline CDR1 is LNHDA and CDR2 is SQIVND (reference sequence). The V and J ends lost 4 bases and 10 bases respectively, with 13 bases between them. CDR3 nucleotide sequence: TGTGCCAGTAGTAGCGGCCAGGAGGGAGCTTTCTTT. Translated, it gives CASSSGQEGAFF. The full variable domain, rest sourced from reference TRBV19 and TRBJ1-1, is DGGITQSPKYLFRKEGQNVTLSCEQNLNHDAMYWYRQDPGQGLRLIYYSQIVNDFQKGDIAEGYSVSREKKESFPLTVTSAQKNPTAFYLCASSSGQEGAFFGQGTRLTVV.

There are a few counts of this clonotype. The V and J genes are TRBV7-2 and TRBJ2-1, with D hard to call. Trimming took 5 bases from V and 12 from J, leaving 14 bases between them. Germline V gene data show CDR1 as SGHTA and CDR2 as FQGNSA. The CDR3 is 12 amino acids. The CDR3 DNA is TGTGCCAGCAGCCCTGCATTCGATGGGCAGTTCTTC. Protein product: CASSPAFDGQFF.

This rearrangement joins TRBV10-2 to TRBJ2-2, with a weak D call TRBD1 (8 bases). V lost 6 bases, J lost 4 bases, and 15 bases lay in between. There are 15 residues in the CDR3. Germline lookup yields CDR1 WSHSY and CDR2 SAAADI. CDR3 amino acids: CASREDREGTGELFF. The CDR3 DNA reads as TGCGCCAGCAGGGAGGACAGGGAGGGCACCGGGGAGCTGTTTTTT.

The chain employs TRBV20-1 and TRBJ2-2; tentative D call: TRBD1 (5 bases). Trimming took 3 bases from V and 3 from J, leaving 8 bases between them. There are 13 residues in the CDR3. Looked up from germline, CDR1 is DFQATT and CDR2 is SNEGSKA (reference sequence). The CDR3 is CSARSRDTGELFF. Here the CDR3 DNA reads TGCAGTGCTAGGTCCAGGGACACCGGGGAGCTGTTTTTT.

V gene TRBV14 combines with J gene TRBJ1-1, with 9 bases lining up with TRBD1. Germline CDR1 is SGHDN and CDR2 is FVKESK. V lost 0 bases and J lost 3; bases outside the gene matches: 20. There are 21 residues in the CDR3. DNA for the CDR3: TGTGCCAGCAGCCAAGATTCGGCGGTGACAGGGGGTACCTCCCTGGACACTGAAGCTTTCTTT. Residues: CASSQDSAVTGGTSLDTEAFF.

This clonotype has a handful of counts. The V and J genes are TRBV7-9 and TRBJ2-5; 9 positions match TRBD1. With 10 bases clipped from V and 5 bases from J, the junction kept 8 bases outside the gene matches. This CDR3 spans 13 amino acids. The V gene's germline CDR1 is SEHNR and CDR2 FQNEAQ (reference sequence). The CDR3 DNA reads as TGTGCCATCAGTTACAGGGGGCACGAGACCCAGTACTTC. This encodes CAISYRGHETQYF.